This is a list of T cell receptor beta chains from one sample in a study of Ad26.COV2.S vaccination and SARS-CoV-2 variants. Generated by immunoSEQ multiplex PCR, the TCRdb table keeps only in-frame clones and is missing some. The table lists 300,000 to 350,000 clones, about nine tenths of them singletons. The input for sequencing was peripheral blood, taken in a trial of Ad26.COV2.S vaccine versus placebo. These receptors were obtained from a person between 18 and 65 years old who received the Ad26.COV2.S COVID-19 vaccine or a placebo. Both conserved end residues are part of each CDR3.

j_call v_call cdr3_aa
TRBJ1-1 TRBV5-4 CASRQRYQLNTEAFF
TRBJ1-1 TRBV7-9 CASSKTGYEAFF
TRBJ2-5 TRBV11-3 CASSLDGLAGALRETQYF
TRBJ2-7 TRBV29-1 CSVKSGAIDEQYF
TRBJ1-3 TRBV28 CASSLDRGNTIYF
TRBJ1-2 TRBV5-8 CASSSLGTGPNYGYTF
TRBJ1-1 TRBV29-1 CSVEDSGRGNTEAFF
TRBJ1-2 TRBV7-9 CASSATRTDWGGTF
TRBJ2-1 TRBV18 CASSQRRSREFPGNEQFF
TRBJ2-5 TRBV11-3 CASSLGAVASARVETQYF
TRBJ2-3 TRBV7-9 CASRQTEGTDTQYF
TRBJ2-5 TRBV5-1 CASSLGGTEETQYF
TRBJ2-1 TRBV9 CASSARGTSGITLQFF
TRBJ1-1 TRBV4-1 CATTEGTTINTEAFF
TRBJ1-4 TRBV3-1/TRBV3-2 CASSQGQDWEKLFF
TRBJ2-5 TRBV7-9 CASSFVELKETQYF
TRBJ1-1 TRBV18 CASSPVDRGTEAFF
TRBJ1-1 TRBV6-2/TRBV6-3 CASSYSKAEAFF
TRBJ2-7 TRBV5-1 CASSPGDRGYEQYF
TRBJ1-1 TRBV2 CASRLQGYEAFF
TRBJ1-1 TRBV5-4 CASTRRQGVLNTEAFF
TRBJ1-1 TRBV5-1 CASSLADSQPEAFF
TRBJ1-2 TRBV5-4 CASSPGQASWGANYGYTF
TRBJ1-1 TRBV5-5 CASSFSMDREGFEAFF
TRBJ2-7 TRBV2 CASSVGDSNEQYF
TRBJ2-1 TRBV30 CAWSVGTYYNEQFF
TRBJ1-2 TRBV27 CASSPVTALFYGYTF
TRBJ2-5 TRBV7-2 CASSLVVGTQYF
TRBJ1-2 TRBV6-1 CASSEGTGETNYGYTF
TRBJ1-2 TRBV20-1 CSASFRPTLERGYTF
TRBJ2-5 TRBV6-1 CASSEQGSPYFGETQYF
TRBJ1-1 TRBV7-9 CASSLADYTEAFF
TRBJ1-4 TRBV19 CASSTGGLLNEKLFF
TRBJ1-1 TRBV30 CAWSLGIGDTEAFF
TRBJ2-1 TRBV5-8 CASSLRLAGGHNEQFF
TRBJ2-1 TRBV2 CASSEALVVNNEQFF
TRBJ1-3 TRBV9 CASSQTGNTIYF
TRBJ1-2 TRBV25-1 CASSVRTGGTGYTF
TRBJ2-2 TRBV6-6 CASSSTPGELFF
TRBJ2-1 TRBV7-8 CASSFRTSGRPHEQFF
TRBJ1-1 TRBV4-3 CASSRTQAGTEAFF
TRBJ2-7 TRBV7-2 CASSLRGGQTSSYEQYF
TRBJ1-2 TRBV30 CAWSTTKLYGYTF
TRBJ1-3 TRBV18 CASSPAVTSFGNTIYF
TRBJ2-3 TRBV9 CASSVGLAPLDTQYF
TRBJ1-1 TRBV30 CAWSEQYTEAFF